This T cell receptor beta chain was documented in a study of T cell changes during pregnancy in multiple sclerosis. TCRdb's table, derived via immunoSEQ multiplex PCR, lists solely in-frame clones and lacks some. The repertoire holds more than 55,000 clones, about 94% seen once, with 1.5% to 2% in the top ten. This sequence was found in a female donor in good health, enrolled as a control in a pregnancy study. Sequenced here: peripheral blood, sampled in the first trimester of pregnancy.

The CDR3 is CASSLGARGRKVDTQYF. The CDR3 DNA follows: TGTGCCAGCAGCTTAGGGGCCAGGGGGCGCAAAGTAGATACGCAGTATTTT. This chain joins TRBV11-2 and TRBJ2-3, with 8 bases identical to TRBD1. Germline V gene lookup returns CDR1 SGHAT and CDR2 FQNNGV. The CDR3 has 17 amino acids. The J segment lost 5 bases and the V segment lost 1 base, leaving 11 bases of the junction unmatched.